Listed here are 31 T cell receptor beta chains from one sample, sequenced in a study of cytomegalovirus exposure and HLA in healthy donors. PCR amplification relied on 60 Vbeta primers (plus 13 Jbeta primers). The method was immunoSEQ multiplex PCR; TCRdb's version includes in-frame clones alone and lacks a portion of them. The sample lists fewer than 250,000 clones, roughly 75% seen once, with 4% to 5% in the top ten. The material sequenced was PBMCs. These receptor sequences come from a man younger than 40 in good health and CMV-seropositive.

The chain has TRBV28 and TRBJ2-7; possibly TRBD2 for D (6 bases). This CDR3 contains 13 residues. Trimming took 8 bases from V and 2 from J, leaving 13 bases between them. CDR1 MDHEN and CDR2 SYDVKM come from the germline V gene. CDR3 DNA sequence: TGTGCCAGCGGGCTTAGCGGCCCCTACGAGCAGTACTTC. The encoded protein is CASGLSGPYEQYF.

The rearrangement links TRBV9 to TRBJ2-2; 10 bases map to TRBD2. Germline lookup yields CDR1 SGDLS and CDR2 YYNGEE. This CDR3 spans 20 amino acids. The junction had 17 bases not matched to a gene; V was cut back by 5 bases and J by 1 base. DNA for the CDR3: TGTGCCAGCAGGGCGGGGCCTACAGGGAGACTAGCGGGGAACACCGGGGAGCTGTTTTTT. This translates into CASRAGPTGRLAGNTGELFF.

The J gene is TRBJ2-3, the V gene TRBV2; unclear D gene. The CDR3 loop spans 12 amino acids. Germline-derived CDR1 and CDR2 are SNHLY and FYNNEI. Trimming pared 2 bases from V and 4 bases from J, leaving 4 bases between. The CDR3 DNA is TGTGCCAGCAGTGAAACTGCAGATACGCAGTATTTT. As protein: CASSETADTQYF.

This chain joins TRBV5-1 and TRBJ1-4; 7 bases are a match to TRBD1. The V gene's germline CDR1 is SGHRS and CDR2 YFSETQ. The CDR3 is 14 amino acids. V dropped 4 bases and J dropped 5; count of bases not matched to a gene: 5. The CDR3 DNA reads as TGCGCCAGCAGCCTCGACAGGGAGAATGAAAAACTGTTTTTT. Translating it yields CASSLDRENEKLFF.

V gene TRBV4-3 combines with J gene TRBJ2-1, with TRBD2 matching 8 bases. Trimming removed 3 bases from V and 9 bases from J; junction bases left unmatched: 4. In germline, CDR1 is LGHNA, CDR2 YSLEER. The CDR3 contains 13 residues. CDR3 protein: CASSQSLAGEQFF. The CDR3 nucleotides are TGCGCCAGCAGCCAGAGCCTAGCGGGTGAGCAGTTCTTC.

On this clone: In the same sample, other DNA sequences code for this CDR3. The CDR3 loop is CASSPRTGGAYEQYF. The CDR3 nucleotides are TGTGCCAGCAGTCCCCGGACAGGGGGTGCCTACGAGCAGTACTTC. This chain links TRBV5-4 with TRBJ2-7, with 10 bases matching TRBD1. Trimming took 5 bases from V and 2 from J; bases not matched to a gene: 7. CDR3 length: 15 residues. Germline lookup yields CDR1 SGHNT and CDR2 YYREEE (reference sequence).

The count of this clone is one. This chain links TRBV30 with TRBJ2-7; no firm D call. This CDR3 spans 11 amino acids. Germline CDR1 and CDR2: GTSNPN and SVGIG (reference sequence). V was clipped by 2 bases and J by 7 bases, with 9 bases between them. CDR3 amino acids: CAWSSLLEQYF. CDR3 nucleotide sequence: TGTGCCTGGAGTTCTCTTCTGGAGCAGTACTTC.

The gene calls are TRBV5-4 and TRBJ1-1; D not resolved. The CDR3 is made up of 13 amino acids. Germline V gene lookup returns CDR1 SGHNT and CDR2 YYREEE (reference sequence). V gave up 0 bases and J gave up 10 bases, with 13 bases separating them. The CDR3 nucleotides are TGTGCCAGCAGCTTGGGAAAGACCCGGGGAGCTTTCTTT. Its translation is CASSLGKTRGAFF.

V gene TRBV19 combines with J gene TRBJ2-7, with 7 nucleotides matching TRBD1. V gave up 4 bases and J gave up 3 bases; unmatched junction bases: 12. Germline V CDR1 and CDR2: LNHDA, SQIVND (reference sequence). The CDR3 has 16 residues. CDR3 in DNA: TGTGCCAGTAGTACGTTGGTGGGGACAGAGCTCTACGAGCAGTACTTC. It is translated as CASSTLVGTELYEQYF.

The chain couples TRBV5-1 to TRBJ2-5, with TRBD1 as a possible D gene (5 bases). The V end lost 0 bases, the J end lost 7 bases, and 10 bases lay between the germline ends. The CDR3 is 13 amino acids. Germline V gene data show CDR1 as SGHRS and CDR2 as YFSETQ. CDR3 sequence (DNA): TGCGCCAGCAGCTTGGGGCAAAGGGGGACCCAGTACTTC. As protein: CASSLGQRGTQYF.

The rearrangement uses TRBV6-6 and TRBJ1-1; 7 bases align to TRBD1. The germline V gene has CDR1 MNHNY and CDR2 SVGAGI (reference sequence). V dropped 11 bases and J dropped 4; count of bases not matched to a gene: 7. The CDR3 runs to 12 residues. The CDR3 coding sequence is TGTGCCGGTAGACAGGGTCGCACTGAAGCTTTCTTT. Its protein is CAGRQGRTEAFF.

This chain links TRBV6-1 with TRBJ1-3, with 8 positions matching TRBD2. The J call may be wrong; the DNA end is better matched by TRBJ2-2. Germline V CDR1 and CDR2: MNHNS, SASEGT. This CDR3 region has 18 residues. The DNA of the CDR3 is TGTGCCAGCAGTGAAAGGACTAGCCGCGGAACGAACACCGGGGAGCTGTTTTTT. This gives the protein CASSERTSRGTNTGELFF.

This clone was observed a handful of times. This chain joins TRBV11-2 and TRBJ2-5; 13 nucleotides line up with TRBD2. After removal of 8 bases from V and 2 bases from J, the junction contained 8 bases not matched to a gene. Germline CDR1 SGHAT, CDR2 FQNNGV. The CDR3 has 16 amino acids. CDR3 residues: CASSFRTSGGQETQYF. The DNA for the CDR3 is TGTGCCAGCTCCTTCCGGACTAGCGGGGGACAAGAGACCCAGTACTTC.

The chain carries TRBV7-6 and TRBJ2-7, with 7 nucleotides matching TRBD1. Germline V gene sequence: CDR1 SGHVS, CDR2 FNYEAQ. The CDR3 runs to 13 residues. V lost 5 bases, J lost 3 bases, and 4 bases stayed unmatched. CDR3 coding DNA: TGTGCCAGCAGCCGGGACAGTTTCTACGAGCAGTACTTC. This encodes CASSRDSFYEQYF.

In this sample, this clone turned up a few times. V gene TRBV5-1 combines with J gene TRBJ1-4; D gene uncertain. The ends were cut back, 0 bases at V and 6 bases at J, with 6 bases in the middle. This CDR3 comprises 13 residues. The germline V gene encodes CDR1 SGHRS and CDR2 YFSETQ. For the CDR3, the DNA is TGCGCCAGCAGCTTGGGCGGCTATGAAAAACTGTTTTTT. It specifies CASSLGGYEKLFF.

The rearrangement links TRBV27 to TRBJ1-4; weak D call: TRBD1 (5 bases). The germline V gene encodes CDR1 MNHEY and CDR2 SMNVEV (reference sequence). The CDR3 length is 13 residues. V was cut by 6 bases and J by 4 bases, with 9 bases left in between. The CDR3 region has the DNA TGTGCCAGCAGGGACACCCATAATGAAAAACTGTTTTTT. Its protein is CASRDTHNEKLFF.

The V call is TRBV15, the J call TRBJ2-1; 7 bases fit TRBD1. The CDR3 totals 11 residues. CDR1 is LNHNV, CDR2 YYDKDF, per germline (reference sequence). V lost 5 bases and J lost 15; bases outside the gene matches: 7. The CDR3: CATSYQGEMFF. The CDR3 nucleotides are TGTGCCACCAGCTATCAGGGGGAGATGTTCTTC.

The count of this clone is one. The chain uses TRBV4-3 and TRBJ2-1, with 7 positions matching TRBD1. V trimming: 0 bases; J trimming: 2 bases; junction bases outside the gene matches: 1. The CDR3 spans 15 residues. Germline V gives CDR1 LGHNA, CDR2 YSLEER. The CDR3 bases are TGCGCCAGCAGCCAAGAGGGGACAGCCTACAATGAGCAGTTCTTC. Encoded protein: CASSQEGTAYNEQFF.

V and J are TRBV6-1 and TRBJ1-2; 7 bases are a match to TRBD1. Germline V gene lookup returns CDR1 MNHNS and CDR2 SASEGT. The V gene end was trimmed by 3 bases and the J gene end by 8 bases; junction bases not matched to a gene: 6. This CDR3 spans 13 amino acids. The CDR3 loop reads CASSDGTAWGYTF. The CDR3 DNA reads as TGTGCCAGCAGTGACGGGACAGCCTGGGGCTACACCTTC.

The V gene is TRBV4-1, the J gene TRBJ2-2, with 7 bases identical to TRBD2. CDR3 length: 15 amino acids. Looked up from germline, CDR1 is MGHRA and CDR2 is YSYEKL. V shed 4 bases, J shed 6 bases, and the junction held 8 bases outside the gene matches. CDR3 nucleotides: TGCGCCAGCAGCCGATCTACTACTAGCGCCGGGGAGCTGTTTTTT. It codes for CASSRSTTSAGELFF.

This chain connects TRBV12-5 to TRBJ2-1; 12 bases map to TRBD2. V shed 6 bases and J 6 bases; nucleotides not matched to a gene: 3. CDR3 length equals 14 residues. The germline V gene has CDR1 LGHNT and CDR2 FRNRAP. CDR3 DNA: TGTGCTAGTGGAACTAGCGGGGGGACCAATGAGCAGTTCTTC. This encodes CASGTSGGTNEQFF.

The rearrangement joins TRBV27 to TRBJ2-1, with D hard to call. Germline CDR1 is MNHEY and CDR2 is SMNVEV (reference sequence). This CDR3 region has 12 residues. V was trimmed by 10 bases and J by 1 base, leaving 8 bases between them. The CDR3 loop reads CAKERSYNEQFF. The CDR3 region has the DNA TGTGCCAAGGAGCGATCCTACAATGAGCAGTTCTTC.

V is TRBV5-6 and J is TRBJ2-1, with D possibly matching TRBD2 (5 bases). The V gene lost 0 bases and the J gene lost 4 bases, with 11 bases spanning the gap. The CDR3 consists of 15 residues. CDR1 SGHDT and CDR2 YYEEEE come from the germline V gene. This CDR3 is CASSLGGIRYNEQFF. CDR3 bases: TGTGCCAGCAGCTTGGGAGGGATAAGGTACAATGAGCAGTTCTTC.

There are a few counts of this clone. This chain joins TRBV9 and TRBJ2-1; D perhaps matches TRBD2 (6 bases). The CDR3 has 15 residues. In germline, CDR1 is SGDLS, CDR2 YYNGEE. Trimming took off 3 bases at V and 7 bases at J, with 17 bases between the two ends. The CDR3 loop reads CASSDIRLARNEQFF. The CDR3 DNA sequence: TGTGCCAGCAGCGATATCCGGCTAGCGAGGAATGAGCAGTTCTTC.

CDR3 loop: CASSIPSGRAKETQYF. The CDR3 DNA reads as TGTGCCAGCAGTATTCCTAGCGGGAGGGCCAAAGAGACCCAGTACTTC. This chain uses TRBV25-1 with TRBJ2-5; TRBD2 aligns across 12 bases. The CDR3 is made up of 16 amino acids. From germline, CDR1 is MGHDK and CDR2 SYGVNS. V lost 5 bases to trimming and J lost 3 bases; unmatched junction nucleotides: 7. Combining the CDR3 with reference TRBV25-1 and TRBJ2-5 gives the whole variable domain EADIYQTPRYLVIGTGKKITLECSQTMGHDKMYWYQQDPGMELHLIHYSYGVNSTEKGDLSSESTVSRIRTEHFPLTLESARPSHTSQYLCASSIPSGRAKETQYFGPGTRLLVL.

The rearrangement links TRBV7-2 to TRBJ1-1; 8 nucleotides agree with TRBD1. Germline trimming cut 3 bases from V and 8 bases from J; bases unmatched to any gene: 14. CDR1 and CDR2 (germline): SGHTA, FQGNSA. The CDR3 totals 16 residues. The DNA for the CDR3 is TGTGCCAGCAGCTTCCCCCAGGGGGCGGTCGTGAGGGAAGCTTTCTTT. This encodes CASSFPQGAVVREAFF.

This sequence joins TRBV9 and TRBJ1-2, with a possible D match to TRBD1 (5 bases). V gave up 2 bases and J gave up 5 bases, with 19 bases separating them. The CDR3 extends over 16 amino acids. Germline V lookup: CDR1 SGDLS, CDR2 YYNGEE. The CDR3 spells CASSVSREGRGYGYTF. CDR3 DNA: TGTGCCAGCAGCGTCTCAAGGGAGGGACGGGGGTATGGCTACACCTTC.

The V call is TRBV6-5, the J call TRBJ2-3, with D uncertain. Germline CDR1 reads MNHEY; CDR2 reads SVGAGI. The CDR3 sequence is 15 residues long. V was shortened by 2 bases and J by 0 bases, with 9 bases between the two germline ends. The CDR3 here is CASSYERLSTDTQYF. The CDR3 DNA reads TGTGCCAGCAGTTACGAGAGACTTAGCACAGATACGCAGTATTTT.

In its sample, this clone was seen once. The chain uses TRBV5-4 and TRBJ2-1; possibly TRBD2 for D (9 bases). V was trimmed by 7 bases and J by 4 bases, leaving 24 bases between them. This CDR3 spans 17 amino acids. Per germline, CDR1 SGHNT and CDR2 YYREEE (reference sequence). The CDR3 sequence is CASATGGSGSIYNEQFF. The CDR3 coding sequence is TGTGCCAGCGCTACAGGGGGTAGCGGGAGCATATACAATGAGCAGTTCTTC.

The chain employs TRBV13 and TRBJ1-2; D ambiguous. The V and J ends lost 2 bases and 8 bases respectively, with 9 bases between them. Germline V gene lookup returns CDR1 PRHDT and CDR2 FYEKMQ (reference sequence). CDR3 length: 12 amino acids. Here the CDR3 DNA reads TGTGCCAGCAGCTTAATACTATTCGGCTACACCTTC. Translation: CASSLILFGYTF.

This rearrangement joins TRBV4-2 to TRBJ2-2, with a tentative D call TRBD2 (7 bases). V gave up 4 bases and J gave up 0 bases, with 15 bases separating them. From germline, CDR1 is LGHNA and CDR2 YNFKEQ. This CDR3 contains 17 residues. The CDR3 is CASSPRAGATNTGELFF. In DNA form, the CDR3 reads TGTGCCAGCAGCCCGAGGGCGGGGGCCACGAACACCGGGGAGCTGTTTTTT.